Listed here is a single T cell receptor beta chain. No antigen is known for it. One base away there is no much larger clone; base qualities are not given. From the cysteine through the phenylalanine, the CDR3 covers 15 amino acids. Only CDR3 DNA is held: 45 bases, read in frame from base 1. V is cut back by 0 bases and J by 6 bases, with 5 bases in the junction unmatched. The germline V gene specifies MGHRA as CDR1 and YSYEKL as CDR2. Donors were a few dozen systemically healthy Caucasian individuals from Russia aged roughly 6 to 90 years. Each donor gave about 9.7 milliliters of peripheral blood, drawn into EDTA-treated Vacutainer tubes. Ficoll-Paque density-gradient centrifugation was used to isolate PBMCs, with at least 7 million per sample. Total RNA, at least 6 micrograms per sample, was extracted from PBMCs with Trizol reagent. Naive CD45RAhigh/CD27high T cell percentages were measured by flow cytometry on a PBMC aliquot from every donor.

The entry originates in a study of blood T cells in healthy people across ages (dated by TCRdb to 2015 to 2017). For the study in its entirety: In model experiments, template switching captured about one uniquely barcoded TCR beta cDNA molecule for every two T cells. The study measured age-related changes in TCR beta repertoire diversity using deep sequencing normalized with unique cDNA molecular identifiers. Four age groups were formed from the donors: young (average 16 years), middle-aged (around 37), aged (about 68) and long-lived (around 80). To avoid experimental bias, donors of different ages were distributed randomly across sequencing lanes. Two additional independent replicas of 1 million unique cDNA reads from the same blood draw were analyzed for two donors (one aged 18 to 29 and one aged 80 or older).

Results and caveats for the whole study, not just this receptor: As age increased, observed TCR beta diversity per million T cells dropped in a roughly linear way, and a significant reduction was already evident by age 40. Donor CMV infection status was unknown, potentially confounding age-related changes in expanded clonotypes. Estimates of total diversity from one million sequenced T cells were regarded as lower bounds and underestimates. Conclusive comparison of naive and antigen-experienced compartments was prevented by the profiling of bulk unsorted PBMCs. The percentage of naive T cells measured by flow cytometry correlated strongly with observed TCR beta diversity. Compared with the aged group, the long-lived group had more naive CD4+ T cells, fewer expanded clones and increased TCR diversity, a pattern suggesting age selection.

Libraries were constructed by 5' RACE. The sequencer was an Illumina HiSeq 2500. A second PCR of roughly 6 to 11 cycles was run with a J-beta primer mix and a sample-barcoded 5' primer. A template-switch 5' adaptor carrying 12 random nucleotides introduced a unique molecular identifier onto each TCR beta cDNA molecule. At least 2.5 million CDR3-containing paired-end reads were obtained from each sample. First-strand cDNA was synthesized from all RNA with the Mint cDNA synthesis kit, primed by a TRBC-specific oligonucleotide. All cDNA was treated with uracil-DNA glycosylase and then went through a first 18-cycle PCR with the universal primers M1SS and BC2_uni_R. Turning to the authors' computational methods: Normalization of each sample was performed by random selection of 1 million high-quality reads, each carrying a distinct molecular identifier. Instead of being binned into consensus sequences, reads with shared molecular identifiers were discarded. MiTCR, run with a Q25 quality threshold and the strictest error-elimination algorithm, handled CDR3 identification, clonotype clustering and error correction. Lower-bound total TCR beta diversity was estimated with a nonparametric unseen species model using Euler transformation. In-frame beta chains were kept once TCRdb had trimmed the public reads at Q25 with fastp and called clones with MiXCR. Each record represents a unique CDR3 protein, reported with the most common genes and DNA among its rows. For this entry, the V and J calls and clone size follow TCRdb and not the study's own pipeline. The sample profile shows 920,000 or so distinct CDR3 sequences; 45% of them were found once. The biggest ten clones account for approximately 20% of the sample.

Sequencing was carried out using blood. This clonotype was obtained from a woman between 55 and 75 years old in good health. Recombination connected TRBV4-1 to TRBJ2-1; a stretch of 7 junction bases matches TRBD1. The CDR3 in this case is CASSQESTGFNEQFF. In nucleotides, the sequence is TGCGCCAGCAGCCAAGAATCGACAGGGTTCAATGAGCAGTTCTTC.